Shown below are 13 T cell receptor beta chains from a single sample sequenced in a study of tumor and adjacent non-tumor tissue in lung cancer (dated by TCRdb to 2017 to 2018). The library was obtained by multiplex PCR. Sequencing used an Illumina HiSeq 2500. Following protocols modified from ARM-PCR, the researchers constructed TCRbeta libraries through three rounds of nested PCR with primers (Table S4). Starting from the raw public reads, TCRdb applied fastp trimming at Q25, assembled clones with MiXCR and retained in-frame beta chains. Every entry covers one CDR3 protein and lists the most common genes and DNA from its rows. Within this sample are 85,000 to 100,000 distinct CDR3 sequences, with just over 65% of them counted one time only. Together, the top ten hold about 16% of the sample. RNA was isolated from bulk, unsorted tissue, and RNA quality was assessed with a NanoDrop ND-1000 and an Agilent 2100.

The sample consisted of lung tumor tissue. These receptors were obtained from a man aged 60 to 75 with non-small cell lung cancer.

The chain joins TRBV20-1 to TRBJ2-7; no clear D. Germline CDR1 and CDR2: DFQATT and SNEGSKA (reference sequence). Trimming removed 6 bases at V and 3 bases at J, with 15 bases between. CDR3 size: 13 residues. CDR3 sequence (DNA): TGCAGTGCCCTGGGTAGGAATCTCTACGAGCAGTACTTC. Protein sequence: CSALGRNLYEQYF.

Concerning this clonotype: The junction departs from the called germline gene at one end, perhaps through a read error. The chain links TRBV4-2 to TRBJ2-5; the match to TRBD1 covers 12 bases. Germline loops: CDR1 LGHNA, CDR2 YNFKEQ. The CDR3 extends over 16 amino acids. The DNA for the CDR3 is TGTGCCAGCAGCCAAGGGGACAGGGGGCTGTCAGAGACCCAATACTTC. As protein: CASSQGDRGLSETQYF.

Of note for this clonotype: A much more abundant neighbour one base away suggests this may be a read error. The chain links TRBV4-1 to TRBJ1-4, with D tentatively TRBD1 (6 bases). Germline V gene data show CDR1 as MGHRA and CDR2 as YSYEKL. The CDR3 runs 14 residues. DNA of the CDR3: TGCACCAGCAGCCGAGAACAGGGTTGGGAAAAACTGTTTTTT. Protein: CTSSREQGWEKLFF.

With regard to this clonotype: Without the conserved terminal phenylalanine or tryptophan, this CDR3 likely stems from a read error. The chain combines TRBV4-1 with TRBJ2-2, with 9 bases identical to TRBD1. There are 16 residues in the CDR3. Germline V gene sequence: CDR1 MGHRA, CDR2 YSYEKL. Written as DNA, the CDR3 is TGCGCCGGCAGCCGGGGACAGGGTGGGGGCACCGGGGAGCTGTTTCTT. It is translated as CAGSRGQGGGTGELFL.

The CDR3 loop is CASSVAKRGEQYF. CDR3 nucleotides: TGTGCCAGCAGTGTTGCGAAACGGGGGGAGCAGTACTTC. This chain uses TRBV27 with TRBJ2-7; D possibly corresponds to TRBD2 (6 bases). The CDR3 is 13 amino acids. The germline V gene encodes CDR1 MNHEY and CDR2 SMNVEV (reference sequence). V was cut by 5 bases and J by 7 bases, with 15 bases left in between.

In regard to this clonotype: At one end, the junction sequence differs from germline, possibly due to a read error. J is TRBJ2-4 and V is TRBV28; 10 bases align to TRBD1. CDR3 length: 18 residues. Germline V gives CDR1 MDHEN, CDR2 SYDVKM. Here the CDR3 DNA reads TGTCCCAGGAGCGGGACAGGGGTTATGGGTGTTGCCAAAAACATTCAGTACTTC. Amino acid sequence: CPRSGTGVMGVAKNIQYF.

Points on this clonotype: Compared with germline, one end of the junction differs, possibly owing to a read error. The chain is built from TRBV12-3 or TRBV12-4 and TRBJ2-5, with D possibly TRBD2 on 6 matching bases. The CDR3 consists of 15 residues. The CDR3 sequence: CASSDTGVALETQYF. The CDR3 DNA follows: TGTGCCAGCTCGGACACGGGAGTAGCGTTAGAGACTCAGTACTTC.

Worth noting for this clonotype: A single base separates this from a much larger clone, so it may be a read error. This sequence joins TRBV28 and TRBJ2-3, with TRBD1 as a possible D gene (5 bases). Trimming took off 7 bases at V and 3 bases at J, with 11 bases between the two ends. Germline assignment: CDR1 MDHEN and CDR2 SYDVKM. CDR3 length: 13 residues. The CDR3 loop reads CASILSGTDTQYF. The CDR3 coding sequence is TGTGCCAGCATCCTTTCAGGGACAGATACGCAGTATTTT.

About this clonotype: At one end, the junction sequence differs from germline, possibly due to a read error. This sequence joins TRBV4-1 and TRBJ1-5; TRBD1 might be the D (6 bases). This CDR3 region has 15 residues. Germline V gives CDR1 MGHRA, CDR2 YSYEKL. The CDR3 is CASSQDMGGNQPQHF. The DNA for the CDR3 is TGCGCCAGCAGCCAAGATATGGGGGGCAATCAGCCCCAGCACTTT.

A note on this clonotype: The junction departs from the called germline gene at one end, perhaps through a read error. The chain employs TRBV6-5 and TRBJ2-2, with D tentatively TRBD2 (6 bases). The CDR3 covers 15 residues. Germline V gene data show CDR1 as MNHEY and CDR2 as SVGAGI. CDR3 protein: CASTSGTVNTGELFF. The CDR3 DNA reads as TGTGCCAGCACGTCCGGGACTGTGAACACCGGAGAGCTGTTTTTT.

The rearrangement links TRBV2 to TRBJ2-3, with 9 bases lining up with TRBD1. J gave up 5 bases and V 6 bases, and 9 bases lay outside the gene matches. From germline, CDR1 is SNHLY and CDR2 FYNNEI. CDR3 length: 15 amino acids. For the CDR3, the DNA is TGTGCCAGCAGGAGGGACAGGGCGAGGGGAGATACGCAGTATTTT. It yields the protein CASRRDRARGDTQYF.

This clonotype has a count of ten or more. The chain links TRBV4-1 to TRBJ1-4, with D tentatively TRBD1 (6 bases). There are 14 residues in the CDR3. Trimming left V 4 bases short and J 8 bases short, with 14 bases between. Per the germline V gene, CDR1 is MGHRA and CDR2 is YSYEKL. The CDR3 sequence is CASSREQGWEKLFF. The DNA of the CDR3 is TGCGCCAGCAGCCGAGAACAGGGTTGGGAAAAACTGTTTTTT.

As concerns this clonotype: The junction departs from germline at one end; a sequencing error may be responsible. The chain combines TRBV4-3 with TRBJ1-5; a possible D gene is TRBD1 (5 bases). The CDR3 has 16 residues. CDR1 and CDR2 from the germline V gene are LGHNA and YSLEER. CDR3 loop: CTSSQDWGGWMKPHHF. The CDR3 region has the DNA TGCACCAGCAGCCAAGATTGGGGGGGGTGGATGAAGCCCCATCATTTT.